This is a list of T cell receptor beta chains from one sample in a study of Ad26.COV2.S vaccination and SARS-CoV-2 variants. Profiled with immunoSEQ multiplex PCR; TCRdb holds only in-frame clones, not every one. The sample records 350,000 to 450,000 clones, approximately 90% being singletons. This material consisted of peripheral blood, taken after recovery from COVID-19. Receptor source: a human donor who had recovered from COVID-19. CDR3s include the opening cysteine and the closing phenylalanine or tryptophan. A D gene is named only where the DNA matches it firmly. Expanded clones are given a class, and other clones once, few, many or no size at all.

CDR3nt: TGTGCCCGCAGGGGTGGGGCAGGGGGGGTGTACGAGCAGTACTTC
CDR3aa: CARRGGAGGVYEQYF
j_gene: TRBJ2-7
d_gene: -
abundance: once
v_gene: TRBV25-1

CDR3nt: TGCGCCAGCAGTGGACAGGGGGCTGGTGGCTACACCTTC
CDR3aa: CASSGQGAGGYTF
j_gene: TRBJ1-2
d_gene: TRBD1
abundance: -
v_gene: TRBV10-2

CDR3nt: TGTGCCAGCTCACCAAACACAGATACGCAGTATTTT
CDR3aa: CASSPNTDTQYF
j_gene: TRBJ2-3
d_gene: -
abundance: -
v_gene: TRBV18

CDR3nt: TGTGCCAGCAGTCTTGAGAGCTCTGGAAACACCATATATTTT
CDR3aa: CASSLESSGNTIYF
j_gene: TRBJ1-3
d_gene: -
abundance: few
v_gene: TRBV4-2

CDR3nt: TGTGCCAGGGACGGGACACCTTTTTATGGCTACACCTTC
CDR3aa: CARDGTPFYGYTF
j_gene: TRBJ1-2
d_gene: -
abundance: -
v_gene: TRBV11-2

CDR3nt: TGTGCCAGCAGCTTAGGGGGTAGCCTCAATGAGCAGTTCTTC
CDR3aa: CASSLGGSLNEQFF
j_gene: TRBJ2-1
d_gene: -
abundance: -
v_gene: TRBV11-3

CDR3nt: TGTGCCAGCAGCCGGGACAGATACAACACTGAAGCTTTCTTT
CDR3aa: CASSRDRYNTEAFF
j_gene: TRBJ1-1
d_gene: TRBD1
abundance: -
v_gene: TRBV9

CDR3nt: TGCAGCGGTGCCGAGGGTTGGGAAAAACTGTTTTTT
CDR3aa: CSGAEGWEKLFF
j_gene: TRBJ1-4
d_gene: -
abundance: -
v_gene: TRBV29-1

CDR3nt: TGTGCCAGCAGTGTATCCGGGACAGGGGTCCCGAACACCGGGGAGCTGTTTTTT
CDR3aa: CASSVSGTGVPNTGELFF
j_gene: TRBJ2-2
d_gene: TRBD1
abundance: -
v_gene: TRBV6-2/TRBV6-3

CDR3nt: TGTGCCACCAGCAGGACCTCAGAGAATTCACCCCTCCACTTT
CDR3aa: CATSRTSENSPLHF
j_gene: TRBJ1-6
d_gene: -
abundance: -
v_gene: TRBV15

CDR3nt: TGCAGCGGGGGGGGCTCCTACAATGAGCAGTTCTTC
CDR3aa: CSGGGSYNEQFF
j_gene: TRBJ2-1
d_gene: TRBD2
abundance: -
v_gene: TRBV29-1

CDR3nt: TGTGCCAGCAGAGACGGCCCCAATCAGCCCCAGCATTTT
CDR3aa: CASRDGPNQPQHF
j_gene: TRBJ1-5
d_gene: -
abundance: -
v_gene: TRBV12-3/TRBV12-4

CDR3nt: TGTGCCAGCAGCGCCGTAGCGGGGGCCCGCTCCTACGAGCAGTACTTC
CDR3aa: CASSAVAGARSYEQYF
j_gene: TRBJ2-7
d_gene: TRBD2
abundance: -
v_gene: TRBV7-2

CDR3nt: TGCGCCAGCAGCGCCGGGACTCCCAGCACAGATACGCAGTATTTT
CDR3aa: CASSAGTPSTDTQYF
j_gene: TRBJ2-3
d_gene: -
abundance: -
v_gene: TRBV5-1

CDR3nt: TGTGCCAGCAGTTACTGGGGCACCTACTATGGCTACACCTTC
CDR3aa: CASSYWGTYYGYTF
j_gene: TRBJ1-2
d_gene: -
abundance: -
v_gene: TRBV6-2/TRBV6-3

CDR3nt: TGTGCCAGCAGTTTATCCCCCGCGGGGCCGAGCACAGATACGCAGTATTTT
CDR3aa: CASSLSPAGPSTDTQYF
j_gene: TRBJ2-3
d_gene: -
abundance: -
v_gene: TRBV27

CDR3nt: TGTGCCAGCAGCTCTGCAGGGACTACACTCTACAATGAGCAGTTCTTC
CDR3aa: CASSSAGTTLYNEQFF
j_gene: TRBJ2-1
d_gene: TRBD2
abundance: -
v_gene: TRBV5-4

CDR3nt: TGTGCCAGCAGCCCTCCCCGGACAGGGATTGGGGAGACCCAGTACTTC
CDR3aa: CASSPPRTGIGETQYF
j_gene: TRBJ2-5
d_gene: TRBD1
abundance: -
v_gene: TRBV14

CDR3nt: TGTGCCAGCAGGGACAGGGAAGCCTACGAGCAGTACTTC
CDR3aa: CASRDREAYEQYF
j_gene: TRBJ2-7
d_gene: TRBD1
abundance: -
v_gene: TRBV2

CDR3nt: TGTGCCAGCAGCTTAGAGGCAGGGGTCTACAATGAGCAGTTCTTC
CDR3aa: CASSLEAGVYNEQFF
j_gene: TRBJ2-1
d_gene: -
abundance: -
v_gene: TRBV7-2

CDR3nt: TGTGCCAGCAGCCCGAGAACAACCGGCTACACCTTC
CDR3aa: CASSPRTTGYTF
j_gene: TRBJ1-2
d_gene: -
abundance: -
v_gene: TRBV7-2

CDR3nt: TGTGCCAGCAGCCTGGACAGGGGGCCCCTCCTAGAGACCCAGTACTTC
CDR3aa: CASSLDRGPLLETQYF
j_gene: TRBJ2-5
d_gene: TRBD1
abundance: -
v_gene: TRBV14

CDR3nt: TGTGCCAGTAGTATATACGGACAGGGGCGTCGGCAGCCCCAGCATTTT
CDR3aa: CASSIYGQGRRQPQHF
j_gene: TRBJ1-5
d_gene: TRBD1
abundance: once
v_gene: TRBV19

CDR3nt: TGTGCCAGCAGTGAAGTGGGGACTAGCGGGTATACGCAGTATTTT
CDR3aa: CASSEVGTSGYTQYF
j_gene: TRBJ2-3
d_gene: TRBD2
abundance: -
v_gene: TRBV6-1

CDR3nt: TGTGCCAGCAAGCACGGGGGGATACAGGGCATCTATGGCTACACCTTC
CDR3aa: CASKHGGIQGIYGYTF
j_gene: TRBJ1-2
d_gene: -
abundance: -
v_gene: TRBV3-1/TRBV3-2

CDR3nt: TGCGCCAGCAGCTTGGAGGAGACCCAGTACTTC
CDR3aa: CASSLEETQYF
j_gene: TRBJ2-5
d_gene: -
abundance: few
v_gene: TRBV5-1

CDR3nt: TGTGCCAGCAGCTTAAAGGGGCCCCCAAGTGAGCAGTTCTTC
CDR3aa: CASSLKGPPSEQFF
j_gene: TRBJ2-1
d_gene: -
abundance: -
v_gene: TRBV7-6

CDR3nt: TGTGCCAGCAGCCAAATCCAGGGCAGGCGGAATGAAAAACTGTTTTTT
CDR3aa: CASSQIQGRRNEKLFF
j_gene: TRBJ1-4
d_gene: -
abundance: -
v_gene: TRBV14

CDR3nt: TGTGCCAGCAGCGTAGGGGGAATGAACACTGAAGCTTTCTTT
CDR3aa: CASSVGGMNTEAFF
j_gene: TRBJ1-1
d_gene: -
abundance: -
v_gene: TRBV9

CDR3nt: TGTGCCAGCTCAGAACAGGGGATCACAAGACAGCCCCAGCATTTT
CDR3aa: CASSEQGITRQPQHF
j_gene: TRBJ1-5
d_gene: TRBD1
abundance: -
v_gene: TRBV18

CDR3nt: TGTGCCAGCAGTATGGACAGGGGTTCTGAAGCTTTCTTT
CDR3aa: CASSMDRGSEAFF
j_gene: TRBJ1-1
d_gene: TRBD1
abundance: -
v_gene: TRBV27

CDR3nt: TGTGCCAGCAGCTTAGTAAAGGCCGGGGAGCTGTTTTTT
CDR3aa: CASSLVKAGELFF
j_gene: TRBJ2-2
d_gene: -
abundance: -
v_gene: TRBV7-6

CDR3nt: TGCGCCAGCAGCTTGACCGACAGGGGGGGAACAGATACGCAGTATTTT
CDR3aa: CASSLTDRGGTDTQYF
j_gene: TRBJ2-3
d_gene: TRBD1
abundance: -
v_gene: TRBV5-1

CDR3nt: TGTGCCAGCAGCTCCCTTTCTGGGCCGGGCTTCTATGGCTACACCTTC
CDR3aa: CASSSLSGPGFYGYTF
j_gene: TRBJ1-2
d_gene: -
abundance: -
v_gene: TRBV11-2

CDR3nt: TGTGCCAGCAGCTTCCGGGGGGCCGGGGAGCTGTTTTTT
CDR3aa: CASSFRGAGELFF
j_gene: TRBJ2-2
d_gene: TRBD2
abundance: -
v_gene: TRBV7-2

CDR3nt: TGTGCCAGCTCACCACTGATCCTAGCGGGTAACGGGGAGCTGTTTTTT
CDR3aa: CASSPLILAGNGELFF
j_gene: TRBJ2-2
d_gene: TRBD2
abundance: -
v_gene: TRBV18

CDR3nt: TGTGCCAGCAGCCAAGGGACAGGGGAATACTACGAGCAGTACTTC
CDR3aa: CASSQGTGEYYEQYF
j_gene: TRBJ2-7
d_gene: TRBD1
abundance: -
v_gene: TRBV7-6

CDR3nt: TGTGCCAGCGCTAAACAGGGCGGAAGCAATCAGCCCCAGCATTTT
CDR3aa: CASAKQGGSNQPQHF
j_gene: TRBJ1-5
d_gene: -
abundance: -
v_gene: TRBV6-5

CDR3nt: TGCGCCAGCAAGCTCGAGGGCAGGGGCCACGAGCAGTACTTC
CDR3aa: CASKLEGRGHEQYF
j_gene: TRBJ2-7
d_gene: -
abundance: -
v_gene: TRBV10-2

CDR3nt: TGTGCCAGCAGCTTAAAGACAGGGGTGGTGGAGACCCAGTACTTC
CDR3aa: CASSLKTGVVETQYF
j_gene: TRBJ2-5
d_gene: TRBD1
abundance: once
v_gene: TRBV5-4

CDR3nt: TGTGCCAGCAGCTTAGCAGCAACTAATGAAAAACTGTTTTTT
CDR3aa: CASSLAATNEKLFF
j_gene: TRBJ1-4
d_gene: -
abundance: -
v_gene: TRBV7-2

CDR3nt: TGTGCCAGCAGTCCCCCCTACCCCCTCCACTTT
CDR3aa: CASSPPYPLHF
j_gene: TRBJ1-6
d_gene: -
abundance: once
v_gene: TRBV7-2

CDR3nt: TGTGCCAGCAGTTCTTCAAAAAGGGGCGGTGAAGCTTTCTTT
CDR3aa: CASSSSKRGGEAFF
j_gene: TRBJ1-1
d_gene: -
abundance: -
v_gene: TRBV6-5

CDR3nt: TGCGCCAGCAGCGCCCCGCTTGTCGACACCGGGGAGCTGTTTTTT
CDR3aa: CASSAPLVDTGELFF
j_gene: TRBJ2-2
d_gene: -
abundance: -
v_gene: TRBV5-1

CDR3nt: TGTGCCACTGGAGAAATAAAGGGCTATGGCTACACCTTC
CDR3aa: CATGEIKGYGYTF
j_gene: TRBJ1-2
d_gene: -
abundance: -
v_gene: TRBV19

CDR3nt: TGTGCCAGCAGTTATGCGGGTCTGGGAAACTACGAGCAGTACTTC
CDR3aa: CASSYAGLGNYEQYF
j_gene: TRBJ2-7
d_gene: -
abundance: once
v_gene: TRBV6-5

CDR3nt: TGTGCCAGCAGCCCACCATTGACAGGGTGGGGGTCACCCCTCCACTTT
CDR3aa: CASSPPLTGWGSPLHF
j_gene: TRBJ1-6
d_gene: TRBD1
abundance: -
v_gene: TRBV3-1/TRBV3-2

CDR3nt: TGTGCCGGAGTAGGAGGCAGCGATAGAAAAGCTTTCTTT
CDR3aa: CAGVGGSDRKAFF
j_gene: TRBJ1-1
d_gene: -
abundance: -
v_gene: TRBV12-3/TRBV12-4

CDR3nt: TGTGCCAGCATCTCGCTTGGAGAAGCAACTAATGAAAAACTGTTTTTT
CDR3aa: CASISLGEATNEKLFF
j_gene: TRBJ1-4
d_gene: -
abundance: -
v_gene: TRBV7-9

CDR3nt: TGTGCCAGCAGCGACGCCGGGACAGGGGGCGGGGAGCTGTTTTTT
CDR3aa: CASSDAGTGGGELFF
j_gene: TRBJ2-2
d_gene: TRBD1
abundance: -
v_gene: TRBV6-5

CDR3nt: TGTGCCAGCAGCCTCGAGCCCAGGGTCACAGATACGCAGTATTTT
CDR3aa: CASSLEPRVTDTQYF
j_gene: TRBJ2-3
d_gene: -
abundance: -
v_gene: TRBV7-6